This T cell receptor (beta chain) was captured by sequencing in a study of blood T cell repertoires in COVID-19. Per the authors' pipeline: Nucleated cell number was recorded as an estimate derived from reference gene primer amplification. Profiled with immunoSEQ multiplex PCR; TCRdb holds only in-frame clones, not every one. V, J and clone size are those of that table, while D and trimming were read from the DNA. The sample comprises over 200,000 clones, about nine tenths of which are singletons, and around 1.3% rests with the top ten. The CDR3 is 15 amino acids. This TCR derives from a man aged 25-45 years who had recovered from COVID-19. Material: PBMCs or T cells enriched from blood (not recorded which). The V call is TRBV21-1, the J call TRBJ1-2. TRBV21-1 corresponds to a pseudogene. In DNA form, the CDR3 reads TGTGCCAGCAGCAAACGAGGGAGGGCTAACTATGGCTACACCTTC. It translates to CASSKRGRANYGYTF.